One T cell receptor (beta chain) is described in this entry. TCRdb's table, derived via immunoSEQ multiplex PCR, lists solely in-frame clones and lacks some. The table has around 45,000 clones, around 87% seen once. This sample was included in a study of memory CD8 T cells in hepatitis C reinfection. Time point noted: peak reinfection, 3 to 8 weeks after reinfection detection. Sorted cells were sequenced directly ex vivo without any in vitro expansion. Donors came from people who inject drugs enrolled in HEPCO, Canada. Control naive CD8 T cells came from a couple of donors at all three reinfection time points. This CDR3 is built from 17 residues. Germline V CDR1 and CDR2: GTSNPN, SVGIG (reference sequence). The ends were cut back, 5 bases at V and 4 bases at J, with 23 bases in the middle.

The J gene is TRBJ2-2, the V gene TRBV30, with D perhaps TRBD1 (6 bases). This sequence originates from a man younger than 30 with hepatitis C virus infection. The sequenced sample consisted of naive CD8+ T cells sorted from blood. The CDR3 region has the DNA TGTGCCTGGTCTGGATCTGGAACAGGGTCGATCACCGGGGAGCTGTTTTTT. Translating gives CAWSGSGTGSITGELFF. Full variable domain (missing parts from reference TRBV30 and TRBJ2-2): SQTIHQWPATLVQPVGSPLSLECTVEGTSNPNLYWYRQAAGRGLQLLFYSVGIGQISSEVPQNLSASRPQDRQFILSSKKLLLSDSGFYLCAWSGSGTGSITGELFFGEGSRLTVL.